The source of this TCR beta chain is a study of CD8 T cells in ankylosing spondylitis. The TCR beta libraries were generated through quantitative 5'-RACE incorporating molecular barcodes. TCRdb itself ran the 5' RACE reads through MiXCR, one entry per CDR3 protein. The sample has fewer than 550,000 distinct CDR3 sequences, 5.3% seen once. Notes on the study in general: A TCR beta motif of about eight highly homologous variants appeared characteristic of ankylosing spondylitis blood.

This clonotype was observed many times. Its antigen is currently unknown. There are 15 residues in the CDR3. Per the germline V gene, CDR1 is SGHRS and CDR2 is YFSETQ. Between the trimmed V and J ends, which lost 0 bases and 8 bases, there was a span of 15 bases. The sample comprised blood, either unsorted or a sorted T cell fraction (not recorded which). The rearrangement joins TRBV5-1 to TRBJ2-1; D is perhaps TRBD2 (5 bases). The clonotype originates from a male donor with ankylosing spondylitis. Written as DNA, the CDR3 is TGCGCCAGCAGCTTGGCCGTATATAGCGTCGATGAGCAGTTCTTC. This encodes CASSLAVYSVDEQFF.